These 14 T cell receptor beta chains were all obtained from the same sample, sequenced in a study of identifying expanded T cells in peripheral blood. The repertoire was sequenced with immunoSEQ multiplex PCR; TCRdb's copy has only in-frame clones and lacks some. Altogether about 86,000 clones are present, 80% to 90% being singletons, with the ten largest covering around 4.5%. The specimen sequenced was blood. These receptors originate from a person aged 18 to 75 in good health.

As concerns this clone: Sequence at one end of the junction differs from germline and may be a read error. This chain connects TRBV5-3 to TRBJ1-5; possible D gene TRBD1, 5 bases. TRBV5-3 is placed among ORFs of uncertain function. This CDR3 is 13 amino acids long. CDR3 DNA sequence: TGTGCCAGCAGCTTGGGGCTTTATCAGCCCCAGCATTTT. It codes for CASSLGLYQPQHF.

The chain has TRBV28 and TRBJ2-3; D is tentatively TRBD1 or TRBD2 (5 bases each). V was clipped by 3 bases and J by 10 bases, with 26 bases between them. Per germline, CDR1 MDHEN and CDR2 SYDVKM. The CDR3 loop spans 17 amino acids. In DNA, the CDR3 is TGTGCCAGCAGTTTCTTTTCCGGGGCCCAGGAGCAGTCCGCGCAGTATTTT. It specifies CASSFFSGAQEQSAQYF.

This clone was seen more than once but under ten times. Other nucleotide sequences in the sample specify the same CDR3. The chain uses TRBV29-1 and TRBJ1-5; D is unclear. Trimming shortened V by 4 bases and J by 5 bases, and 9 bases separated the two germline ends. CDR1 is SQVTM, CDR2 ANQGSEA, per germline. The length of the CDR3 is 12 residues. CDR3 residues: CSVGARDQPQHF. As DNA, the CDR3 is TGCAGCGTTGGGGCAAGGGATCAGCCCCAGCATTTT.

The chain employs TRBV5-4 and TRBJ1-6; a weak D match, TRBD1 (5 bases). This CDR3 has 14 residues. The V end was cut by 4 bases, the J end by 7 bases, with 12 bases between. CDR1 is SGHNT, CDR2 YYREEE, per germline (reference sequence). The CDR3 here is CASSPVEGNSPLHF. The CDR3 nucleotides are TGTGCCAGCAGCCCCGTCGAGGGGAATTCACCCCTCCACTTT.

This chain links TRBV6-5 with TRBJ2-7; D possibly uses TRBD1 or TRBD2 (5 bases each). This CDR3 is built from 15 residues. Germline loops: CDR1 MNHEY, CDR2 SVGAGI. The germline V and J ends were trimmed by 6 bases and 0 bases, with 15 bases remaining between them. The CDR3 bases are TGTGCCAGCAGCTCTGGGTCAGGGAGCTCCTACGAGCAGTACTTC. This sequence encodes CASSSGSGSSYEQYF.

The V call is TRBV25-1, the J call TRBJ2-3; D is perhaps TRBD1 or TRBD2 (5 bases each). Germline V gives CDR1 MGHDK, CDR2 SYGVNS. V dropped 4 bases and J dropped 1 base, with 18 bases sitting between them. The CDR3 has 17 amino acids. CDR3 in amino acids: CASSVGALRSRTDTQYF. The CDR3 nucleotides are TGTGCCAGCAGTGTCGGGGCACTTCGATCCCGCACAGATACGCAGTATTTT.

The rearrangement joins TRBV25-1 to TRBJ1-2; D may be TRBD1 (5 bases). The CDR3 is 10 residues long. Germline V gene lookup returns CDR1 MGHDK and CDR2 SYGVNS. Trimming left V 7 bases short and J 8 bases short, with 8 bases between. The CDR3 sequence: CASKGRGYTF. The CDR3 coding sequence is TGTGCCAGCAAGGGGCGCGGCTACACCTTC.

The rearrangement joins TRBV7-8 to TRBJ2-7; TRBD1 might be the D (6 bases). The germline CDR1 and CDR2 sequences are SGHVS and FQNEAQ. The CDR3 consists of 15 residues. Trimming took off 4 bases at V and 0 bases at J, with 13 bases between the two ends. Written as DNA, the CDR3 is TGTGCCAGCAGCTCCCGGAACAGGGCCTCCTACGAGCAGTACTTC. Translating it yields CASSSRNRASYEQYF.

This chain links TRBV4-3 with TRBJ1-2; D possibly corresponds to TRBD1 (5 bases). Germline CDR1 LGHNA, CDR2 YSLEER. With 6 bases removed from V and 0 bases from J, the gap between germline ends came to 8 bases. The CDR3 covers 13 residues. The CDR3 DNA reads as TGCGCCAGCAGTAGACAGACTAACTATGGCTACACCTTC. Translation gives CASSRQTNYGYTF.

The CDR3 sequence: CSFRTGGNYGYTF. The CDR3 DNA is TGCAGCTTTAGGACAGGGGGCAACTATGGCTACACCTTC. The chain recombines TRBV29-1 with TRBJ1-2; 11 positions match TRBD1. V was clipped by 8 bases and J by 2 bases; unmatched bases: 4. Germline CDR1 SQVTM, CDR2 ANQGSEA. CDR3 length: 13 residues.

CDR3: CASSGRLGGSTDTQYF. CDR3 in DNA: TGTGCCAGCAGTGGCCGACTCGGGGGTAGCACAGATACGCAGTATTTT. The gene calls are TRBV2 and TRBJ2-3, with a tentative D call TRBD2 (6 bases). Germline V gene lookup returns CDR1 SNHLY and CDR2 FYNNEI. V lost 4 bases and J 0 bases, leaving 14 bases between the germline ends. The CDR3 contains 16 residues.

This clone came up a few times. V gene TRBV2 combines with J gene TRBJ1-1; D is uncertain. Trimming stripped 8 bases from V and 4 bases from J, with 17 bases between. CDR1 and CDR2 (germline): SNHLY, FYNNEI. The CDR3 is 14 amino acids. The chain's CDR3 is CASGEVAWGTEAFF. DNA for the CDR3: TGTGCCAGCGGGGAGGTAGCTTGGGGCACTGAAGCTTTCTTT. The full variable domain, rest sourced from reference TRBV2 and TRBJ1-1, is EPEVTQTPSHQVTQMGQEVILRCVPISNHLYFYWYRQILGQKVEFLVSFYNNEISEKSEIFDDQFSVERPDGSNFTLKIRSTKLEDSAMYFCASGEVAWGTEAFFGQGTRLTVV.

Remarks on this clone: The same CDR3 also results from other DNA sequences found in this sample. The chain employs TRBV10-3 and TRBJ1-5; tentative D call: TRBD1 (6 bases). This CDR3 is 15 amino acids long. The germline V and J ends were trimmed by 11 bases and 6 bases, with 23 bases remaining between them. Germline V gives CDR1 ENHRY, CDR2 SYGVKD. The CDR3 loop is CAPQTRGARCQPQHF. The CDR3 region has the DNA TGTGCCCCCCAAACTCGGGGGGCGCGGTGTCAGCCCCAGCATTTT.

The chain carries TRBV5-6 and TRBJ1-6; 7 bases align to TRBD1. Losses at the gene ends were 3 bases for V and 7 bases for J; bases not matched to a gene: 4. Germline V lookup: CDR1 SGHDT, CDR2 YYEEEE. There are 14 residues in the CDR3. CDR3 protein: CASSSRGGNSPLHF. CDR3 nucleotides: TGTGCCAGCAGCTCGAGAGGGGGCAATTCACCCCTCCACTTT.